A selection of T cell receptor beta chains follows, all from one sample in a study of response to subunit inactivated influenza vaccine. TCRdb reanalysed the RT-PCR reads using MiXCR and keeps one entry per CDR3 protein. The sample shows under 550,000 distinct CDR3 sequences, roughly 8.2% of them seen only once. This sample comprised PBMCs from blood, obtained about 24 months after vaccination. These receptors were taken from a man between 50 and 70 years old who received an inactivated influenza vaccine. Both conserved end residues are part of each CDR3. D genes are given only for firm matches. Size is omitted from some rows. Given values are once, few, many or a class for expanded clones.

>many|TRBV12-3/TRBV12-4|TRBD2|TRBJ2-7
CASSPPGGLSFYEQYF
TGTGCCAGCAGCCCCCCCGGGGGACTATCATTCTACGAGCAGTACTTC
>.|TRBV19|.|TRBJ2-7
CASKPGNSYEQYF
TGTGCCAGTAAACCCGGAAACTCCTACGAGCAGTACTTC
>many|TRBV20-1|.|TRBJ2-2
CSARDRKTTGELFF
TGCAGTGCTAGGGACAGAAAAACTACCGGGGAGCTGTTTTTT
>.|TRBV5-1|.|TRBJ2-1
CASSWERDSQFF
TGCGCCAGCAGCTGGGAGCGAGATTCGCAGTTCTTC
>few|TRBV6-2/TRBV6-3|TRBD1|TRBJ1-5
CASTGTAYQPQHF
TGTGCCAGTACCGGGACAGCATATCAGCCCCAGCATTTT
>.|TRBV3-1|.|TRBJ1-6
CASSQDGAQPLHF
TGTGCCAGCAGCCAAGATGGAGCCCAACCCCTCCACTTT
>.|TRBV2|TRBD1|TRBJ2-1
CASSDQGQVSYNEQFF
TGTGCCAGCAGTGATCAGGGACAGGTCTCCTACAATGAGCAGTTCTTC
>few|TRBV20-1|.|TRBJ2-1
CSANHLEQFF
TGCAGTGCTAATCATCTTGAGCAGTTCTTC
>many|TRBV12-3/TRBV12-4|.|TRBJ1-3
CASSLGLGHLFSGNTIYF
TGTGCCAGCAGTTTAGGCTTGGGACATCTCTTCTCTGGAAACACCATATATTTT
>.|TRBV20-1|.|TRBJ2-7
CSAGGFSSYEQYF
TGCAGTGCCGGAGGTTTTAGCTCCTACGAGCAGTACTTC
>.|TRBV5-1|TRBD1|TRBJ1-2
CASSSHSTGNYGYTF
TGCGCCAGCAGCTCCCACTCGACAGGGAACTATGGCTACACCTTC
>few|TRBV12-5|.|TRBJ2-2
CASGLWVGSHTGELFF
TGTGCTAGTGGTTTGTGGGTGGGGTCCCACACCGGGGAGCTGTTTTTT
>few|TRBV7-2|.|TRBJ2-3
CASSSPASVGGTDTQYF
TGTGCCAGCAGCTCGCCTGCTAGCGTGGGGGGCACAGATACGCAGTATTTT
>.|TRBV7-2|.|TRBJ2-4
CASSSGQTINIQYF
TGTGCCAGCAGCTCTGGACAGACCATAAACATTCAGTACTTC
>many|TRBV4-2|TRBD1|TRBJ1-5
CASSTKQGTHQPQHF
TGTGCCAGCAGCACCAAACAGGGGACCCACCAGCCCCAGCATTTT
>few|TRBV7-2|TRBD2|TRBJ2-1
CASSLVLAGGPGEQFF
TGTGCCAGCAGCTTAGTACTAGCGGGAGGGCCAGGTGAGCAGTTCTTC
>many|TRBV20-1|TRBD2|TRBJ2-5
CSARVGLAGSQETQYF
TGCAGTGCTAGGGTAGGACTAGCGGGGTCCCAAGAGACCCAGTACTTC